This T cell receptor (beta chain) was captured by sequencing in a study of blood T cells in healthy people across ages. Regarding the study as a whole: Across samples, TCR beta diversity tracked strongly with naive T cell percentage. Older age went with lower TCR beta diversity per million T cells, in a roughly linear way.

This clonotype was detected only a few times. Antigen unknown. CDR3 length: 14 residues. V shed 6 bases and J shed 6 bases, with 15 bases lying between them. Germline V gene sequence: CDR1 SNHLY, CDR2 FYNNEI. Next came a second PCR, run for about 7 to 12 cycles, which used a sample-barcoded 5' primer along with a J-beta primer mix. Tagging of each cDNA molecule was performed by a template-switch adaptor with 12 random nucleotides. Each CDR3 protein is one row after TCRdb ran MiXCR on the 5' RACE reads. The sample records approximately 360,000 distinct CDR3 sequences, approximately 47% being singletons.

The chain recombines TRBV2 with TRBJ2-1, with D possibly matching TRBD2 (5 bases). Source material: blood. The origin of this receptor is a man aged 55 to 70 in good health. CDR3 nucleotides: TGTGCCAGCAGAGCGACTACACAGCCCAATGAGCAGTTCTTC. As protein: CASRATTQPNEQFF.